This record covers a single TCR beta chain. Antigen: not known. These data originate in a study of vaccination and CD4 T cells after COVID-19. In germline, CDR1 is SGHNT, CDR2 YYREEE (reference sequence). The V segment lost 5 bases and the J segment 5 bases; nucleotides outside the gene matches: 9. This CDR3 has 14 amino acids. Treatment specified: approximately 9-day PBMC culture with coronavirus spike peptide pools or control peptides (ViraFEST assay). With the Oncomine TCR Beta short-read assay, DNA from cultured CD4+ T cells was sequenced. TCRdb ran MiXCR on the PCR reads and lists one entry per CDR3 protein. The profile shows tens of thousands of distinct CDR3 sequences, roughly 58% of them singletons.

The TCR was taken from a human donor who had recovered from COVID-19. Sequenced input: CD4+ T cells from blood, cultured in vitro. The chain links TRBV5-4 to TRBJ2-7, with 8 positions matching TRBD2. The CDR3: CASRPSGSLNEQYF. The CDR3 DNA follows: TGTGCCAGCAGACCCAGCGGGAGTCTTAACGAGCAGTACTTC.